The following is a TCR beta chain sequence with its context. Losses at the gene ends were 1 base for V and 8 bases for J; bases not matched to a gene: 13. CDR1 and CDR2 from the germline V gene are SGHTA and FQGTGA. The CDR3 has 17 amino acids. This specimen comes from a study of blood T cell repertoires in COVID-19. The assay was immunoSEQ multiplex PCR, and TCRdb's table has in-frame clones only and misses some. The sample has 150,000 to 200,000 clones; around 89% are singletons. Two negative PCRs, clearance, or symptom resolution had been documented for recovered Cohort 3 donors. The receptor's source is a woman between 50 and 59 years old who had recovered from COVID-19. The J gene is TRBJ2-3, the V gene TRBV7-3, with 9 positions matching TRBD2. The specimen sequenced was PBMCs or T cells enriched from blood (not recorded which). The CDR3 coding sequence is TGTGCCAGCAGCTTAAATTCGGCGGGGGGGCCCTATGGTACGCAGTATTTT. Its protein is CASSLNSAGGPYGTQYF.